This T cell receptor (beta chain) was captured by sequencing in a study of blood T cell repertoires in COVID-19. Study-wide context: Both acute and convalescent COVID-19 samples were obtained from the United States, Italy and Spain. From T cells, B-cell-depleted T cells, or PBMCs came the material, which was cDNA or gDNA.

The cohort comprised adults aged about 18 to 100 years residing in approximately 25 US areas. The data were produced by immunoSEQ multiplex PCR, yet TCRdb's version contains in-frame clones alone and is incomplete. Of roughly 150,000 clones in the sample, 84% were seen once. The source of this sequence is a woman younger than 30 who had been exposed to COVID-19. The specimen was PBMCs or T cells enriched from blood (not recorded which).

This CDR3 reads CASSLSSGAYNEQFF. The CDR3 coding sequence is TGTGCCAGCAGCTTGTCTAGCGGGGCCTACAATGAGCAGTTCTTC. The V call is TRBV7-6, the J call TRBJ2-1; TRBD2 matches at 9 bases. The CDR3 sequence is 15 residues long. Trimming removed 3 bases from V and 2 bases from J; junction bases left unmatched: 2. Per germline, CDR1 SGHVS and CDR2 FNYEAQ.